This TCR beta chain emerged from a study of shared clonotypes between healthy human individuals. The study's findings and limits: Naive subsets generally had larger estimated richness than memory subsets.

The authors split each subset's genomic DNA evenly across several immunoSEQ plates. 200 to 250 ng DNA, 25,000 to 35,000 T cell genomes, went into each sorted-subset replicate PCR. Study processing details: Junction-only immunoSEQ data arrived without quality scores, meaning filtering differed. Repertoires were generated with immunoSEQ multiplex PCR, while TCRdb's copy carries only in-frame clones and drops some. That table gives V, J and clone size, and the DNA gave D and trimming. The profile shows hundreds of thousands of clones, 74% of them singletons. To note about this clone: Its antigen remains unknown.

This CDR3 comprises 17 residues. Germline trimming cut 3 bases from V and 5 bases from J; bases unmatched to any gene: 7. Germline CDR1 is SGDLS and CDR2 is YYNGEE. This chain uses TRBV9 with TRBJ2-3; TRBD2 matches 15 bases. This TCR was recovered from a man aged 30 to 39 in good health. The sequenced sample was memory CD4+ T cells sorted from blood. Subset of the sample: CD45RA-negative fraction. CDR3: CASSARTSGRARDTQYF. Written as DNA, the CDR3 is TGTGCCAGCAGCGCCAGGACTAGCGGGAGGGCCCGAGATACGCAGTATTTT.